Below, one T cell receptor beta chain is given with its context. What it binds is not known. The data derive from a study of identical twins. Study-wide points: Memory repertoires showed no such pattern, whereas abundant cord blood beta clonotypes carried fewer insertions. Out-of-frame alpha sequences common to twins were enriched for low generation probability.

A single record per CDR3 protein comes from TCRdb applying MiXCR to the 5' RACE reads. There are about 890,000 distinct CDR3 sequences in the sample; roughly an eighth occur only once, and around 1.6% lies in the top ten. This CDR3 has 15 residues. The data were also submitted as part of a second study, on yellow fever vaccine responses in identical twins. Turning to that study: On the reported evidence, twins' vaccine T cell responses seemed partly convergent and partly personalized.

Source material: PBMCs. The chain uses TRBV21-1 and TRBJ2-3; TRBD2, the table's D call, was not compared with the DNA. TRBV21-1 is described as a pseudogene. The TCR originated in a woman younger than 35 in good health. The CDR3 loop reads CASSTSGGMRDTQYF. Written as DNA, the CDR3 is TGTGCCAGCAGCACCTCGGGAGGGATGCGGGATACGCAGTATTTT.